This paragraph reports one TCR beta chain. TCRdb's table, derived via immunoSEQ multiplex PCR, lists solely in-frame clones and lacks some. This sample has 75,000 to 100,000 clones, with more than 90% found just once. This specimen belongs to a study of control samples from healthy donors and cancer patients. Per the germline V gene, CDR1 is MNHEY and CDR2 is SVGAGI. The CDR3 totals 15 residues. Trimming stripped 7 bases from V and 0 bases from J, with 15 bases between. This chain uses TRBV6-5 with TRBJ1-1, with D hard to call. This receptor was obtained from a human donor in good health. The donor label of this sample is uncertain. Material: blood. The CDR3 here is CASTDPRGLNTEAFF. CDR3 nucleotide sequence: TGTGCCAGCACCGACCCACGGGGTCTGAACACTGAAGCTTTCTTT.